The T cell receptor (beta chain) under discussion was sequenced for a study of shared clonotypes between healthy human individuals (dated by TCRdb to about 2020). Some background on the complete study: The cohort comprised a couple of women and a few men aged 18 to 49 years. Per donor, three plates each were used for CD4 naive and CD4 memory, two for CD8 naive, and one for CD8 memory. Different laboratories and diverse techniques were used to prepare libraries and sequence TCR repertoires, to increase sequencing depth and limit assay-specific biases. Per donor, leukapheresis produced somewhere between about 0.85 and 9.5 billion PBMCs. To estimate repertoire size and how much clonotypes are shared between individuals, the study performed deep sequencing of blood TCR repertoires from roughly five healthy adults. General conclusions and limits of the study: Pairwise subsampling led to the expectation that sequencing depth would affect the degree of clonotype sharing among donors. Larger estimated clonotype richness was generally found for naive subsets than for memory subsets. Sampling was restricted to blood, and TCR repertoires in tissue are likely to differ from TCR repertoires in blood. Because the study included a small number of donors, the genetic and exposure-history diversity represented was limited. Higher generation probabilities were observed for clonotypes shared by all four sorted-subset donors than for non-shared clonotypes. Sharing across several donors was observed for about 5% of naive CD4, under 4% of naive CD8, 2% to 2.5% of memory CD4, and around 0.4% of memory CD8 clonotypes. Incomplete sequencing was indicated by rarefaction of sorted-subset datasets, despite the large sequencing depth.

The CDR3 contains 16 residues, cysteine and phenylalanine counted. The retained sequence is limited to the CDR3, 48 bases, with the frame set at the first base. Ends trimmed: V by 1 base, J by 7 bases; bases unmatched to a gene: 8. Based on the germline V gene, the CDR1 and CDR2 sequences are LGHNA and YNFKEQ. Using the deep immunoSEQ assay, multiplex PCR amplified TCR CDR3 regions from genomic DNA. Genomic DNA extracted from each cell subset was distributed evenly over all wells of several immunoSEQ 96-well plates, and each plate served as one replicate. Each replicate PCR for sorted subsets received roughly 0.2 ug genomic DNA, equal to about 30,000 T cell genomes. Purified libraries were measured with a Qubit 3.0 fluorometer, size-checked on a Bioanalyzer 2100, and measured again with the KAPA Library Quantification kit. Every immunoSEQ 96-well plate was sequenced on a separate single-read 150-cycle Illumina NextSeq 550 flow cell. The source study handled its data this way. The immunoSEQ output contained only junctional sequences without quality scores, so filtering could not match that applied to full-length reads. Sequences were annotated with PyIR, a Python wrapper for IgBLAST v1.9, using IMGT germline references to assign V/J genes and CDR3. Reads with weak V/J assignments (E-value above 1e-6), missing CDR3, stop codons, out-of-frame junctions, or ambiguous translated residues were removed. A V3J clonotype was defined by an identical inferred V gene, J gene, and CDR3 amino acid sequence. Percentage overlap between repertoires was calculated by dividing the number of shared unique clonotypes by the size of the smaller repertoire. Repertoire richness was assessed with RTK rarefaction, the Chao1 estimator, and Recon v2.1 estimates of unobserved clonotypes. OLGA was used to compute generation probabilities for all TCRbeta clonotypes that the gDNA method yielded from a handful of donors. TCRdb took this table from immuneACCESS and kept in-frame rearrangements with V and J called. Such tables lack part of the clones; where checked against another copy, unresolved V genes explain under half of the gap, and the rest is unexplained. V, J and clone size are taken as reported in that table, and D and trimming were inferred from the DNA itself. In all, the sample holds about 340,000 clones, and 73% of those were seen once. Roughly a tenth of the sample is taken by the ten largest.

About this clone itself: The antigen it binds to is not known. No per-base quality is available; no much larger clone lies one base away.

Donors were healthy HIV-negative adults with no recently reported acute infections or vaccinations. All donors were Caucasian adults living in Nashville, Tennessee, USA. Magnetic negative selection was used to enrich CD4+ T cells, after which naive cells were positively selected on CD45RA and the negative fraction became the memory subset. Blood was collected by leukapheresis, and PBMCs were isolated by Ficoll-Histopaque density gradient centrifugation and then cryopreserved in liquid nitrogen vapor phase. Analytical flow cytometry was used to check the purity and quantity of each magnetically sorted T cell population. Each sorted fraction had its genomic DNA isolated and then quantified by UV absorbance on a Nanodrop 2000c.

The sequenced material came from memory CD4+ T cells sorted from blood. The meaning of the sample's cell subset or site label: CD45RA-negative fraction. The origin of this receptor is a man aged 30 to 45 in good health. The rearrangement combines TRBV4-2 with TRBJ2-1; the junction holds 9 bases that match TRBD2. For the CDR3, the sequence is CASSQVVAGAVNEQFF. The base sequence is TGTGCCAGCAGCCAAGTGGTAGCGGGAGCCGTGAATGAGCAGTTCTTC.